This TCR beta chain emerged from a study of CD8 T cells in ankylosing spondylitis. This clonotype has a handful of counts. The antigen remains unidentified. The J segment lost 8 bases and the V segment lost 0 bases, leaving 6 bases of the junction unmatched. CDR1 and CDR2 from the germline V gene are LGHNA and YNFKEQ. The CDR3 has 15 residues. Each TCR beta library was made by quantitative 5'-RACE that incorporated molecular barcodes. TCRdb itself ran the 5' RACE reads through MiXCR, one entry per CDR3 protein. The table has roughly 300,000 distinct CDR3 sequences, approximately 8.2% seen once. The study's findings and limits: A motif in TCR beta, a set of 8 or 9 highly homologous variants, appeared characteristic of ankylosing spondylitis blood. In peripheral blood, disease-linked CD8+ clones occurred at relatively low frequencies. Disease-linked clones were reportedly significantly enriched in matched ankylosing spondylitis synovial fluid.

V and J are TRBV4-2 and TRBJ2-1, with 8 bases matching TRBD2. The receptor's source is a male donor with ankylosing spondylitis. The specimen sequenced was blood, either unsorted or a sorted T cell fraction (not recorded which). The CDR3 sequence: CASSQELRTSYEQFF. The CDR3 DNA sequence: TGTGCCAGCAGCCAAGAGCTCAGGACTAGCTATGAGCAGTTCTTC.